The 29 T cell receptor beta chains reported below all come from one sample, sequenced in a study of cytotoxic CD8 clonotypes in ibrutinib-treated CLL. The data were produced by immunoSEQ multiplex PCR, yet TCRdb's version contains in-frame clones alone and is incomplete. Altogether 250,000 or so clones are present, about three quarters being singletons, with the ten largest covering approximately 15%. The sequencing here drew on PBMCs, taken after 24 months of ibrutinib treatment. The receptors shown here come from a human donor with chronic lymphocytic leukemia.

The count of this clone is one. This CDR3 reads CASSFRPGQGQVGTEAFF. The DNA for the CDR3 is TGTGCCAGCAGCTTTCGACCGGGACAGGGTCAGGTGGGCACTGAAGCTTTCTTT. The chain employs TRBV27 and TRBJ1-1; 9 bases are a match to TRBD1. V lost 6 bases to trimming and J lost 4 bases; unmatched junction nucleotides: 18. The CDR3 totals 18 residues. Germline V lookup: CDR1 MNHEY, CDR2 SMNVEV (reference sequence).

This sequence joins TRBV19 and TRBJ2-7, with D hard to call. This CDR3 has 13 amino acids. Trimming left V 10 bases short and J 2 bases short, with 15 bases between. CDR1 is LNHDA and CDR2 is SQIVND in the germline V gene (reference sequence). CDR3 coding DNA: TGTGCCACAGCAGGACGGGCTACCTACGAGCAGTACTTC. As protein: CATAGRATYEQYF.

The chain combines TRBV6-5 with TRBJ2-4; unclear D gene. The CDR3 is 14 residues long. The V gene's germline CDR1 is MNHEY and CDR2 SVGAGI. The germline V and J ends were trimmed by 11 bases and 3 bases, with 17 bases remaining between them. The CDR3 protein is CAVTDTFGKNIQYF. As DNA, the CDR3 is TGTGCCGTCACTGACACCTTCGGCAAAAACATTCAGTACTTC.

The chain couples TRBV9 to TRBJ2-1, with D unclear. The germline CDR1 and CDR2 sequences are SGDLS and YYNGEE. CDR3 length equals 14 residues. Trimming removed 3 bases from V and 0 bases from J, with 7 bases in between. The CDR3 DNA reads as TGTGCCAGCAGCGAGCTGGACTCCTACAATGAGCAGTTCTTC. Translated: CASSELDSYNEQFF. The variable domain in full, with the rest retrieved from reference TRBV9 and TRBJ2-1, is DSGVTQTPKHLITATGQRVTLRCSPRSGDLSVYWYQQSLDQGLQFLIQYYNGEERAKGNILERFSAQQFPDLHSELNLSSLELGDSALYFCASSELDSYNEQFFGPGTRLTVL.

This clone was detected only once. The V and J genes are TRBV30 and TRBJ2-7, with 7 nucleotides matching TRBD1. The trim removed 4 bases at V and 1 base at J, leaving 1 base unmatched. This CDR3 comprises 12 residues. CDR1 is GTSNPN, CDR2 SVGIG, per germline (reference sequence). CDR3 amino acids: CAWKGQSYEQYF. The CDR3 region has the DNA TGTGCCTGGAAGGGACAGTCCTACGAGCAGTACTTC.

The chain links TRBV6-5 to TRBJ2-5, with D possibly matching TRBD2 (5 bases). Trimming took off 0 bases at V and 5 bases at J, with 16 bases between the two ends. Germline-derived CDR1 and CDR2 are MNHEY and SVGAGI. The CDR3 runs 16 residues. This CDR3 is CASSYSRTHSGETQYF. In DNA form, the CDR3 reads TGTGCCAGCAGTTACTCCCGGACCCATTCGGGGGAGACCCAGTACTTC.

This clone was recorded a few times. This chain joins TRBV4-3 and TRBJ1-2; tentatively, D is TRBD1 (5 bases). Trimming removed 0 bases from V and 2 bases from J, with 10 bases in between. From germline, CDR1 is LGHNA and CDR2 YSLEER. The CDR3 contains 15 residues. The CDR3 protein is CASSQDVTANYGYTF. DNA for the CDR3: TGCGCCAGCAGCCAAGATGTGACAGCAAACTATGGCTACACCTTC.

CDR3 sequence reads: CASSLGSGFNYGYTF. CDR3 in DNA: TGTGCCAGCAGTTTGGGGTCAGGGTTTAACTATGGCTACACCTTC. The chain has TRBV28 and TRBJ1-2; possible D gene TRBD1, 5 bases. Deletions cut 3 bases from V and 1 base from J, with 12 bases between. The CDR3 is 15 amino acids. CDR1 is MDHEN and CDR2 is SYDVKM in the germline V gene.

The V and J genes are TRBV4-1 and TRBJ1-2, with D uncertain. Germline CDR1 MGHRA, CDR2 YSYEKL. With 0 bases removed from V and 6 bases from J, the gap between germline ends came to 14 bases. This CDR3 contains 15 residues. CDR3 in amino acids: CASSQDSTQRNGYTF. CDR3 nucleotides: TGCGCCAGCAGCCAAGATTCGACACAAAGGAATGGCTACACCTTC.

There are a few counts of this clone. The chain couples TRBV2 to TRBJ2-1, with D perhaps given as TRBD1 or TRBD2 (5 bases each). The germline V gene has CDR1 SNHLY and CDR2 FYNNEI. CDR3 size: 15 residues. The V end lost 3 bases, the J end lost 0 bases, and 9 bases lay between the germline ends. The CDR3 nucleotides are TGTGCCAGCAGTGAGGGGACCCTCTCCTACAATGAGCAGTTCTTC. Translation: CASSEGTLSYNEQFF.

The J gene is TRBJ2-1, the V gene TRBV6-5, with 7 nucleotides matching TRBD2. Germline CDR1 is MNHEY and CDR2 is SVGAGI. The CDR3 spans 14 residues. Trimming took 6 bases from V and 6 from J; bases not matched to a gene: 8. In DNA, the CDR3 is TGTGCCAGCAGCAACACCCGGACTAGCAATGAGCAGTTCTTC. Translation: CASSNTRTSNEQFF.

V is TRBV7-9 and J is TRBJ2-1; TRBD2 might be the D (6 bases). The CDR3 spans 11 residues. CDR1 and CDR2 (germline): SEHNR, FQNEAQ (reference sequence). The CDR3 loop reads CVWASVGEQFF. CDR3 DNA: TGTGTATGGGCTAGCGTGGGTGAGCAGTTCTTC. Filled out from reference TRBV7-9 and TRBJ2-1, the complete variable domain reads DTGVSQNPRHKITKRGQNVTFRCDPISEHNRLYWYRQTLGQGPEFLTYFQNEAQLEKSRLLSDRFSAERPKGSFSTLEIQRTEQGDSAMYLCVWASVGEQFFGPGTRLTVL.

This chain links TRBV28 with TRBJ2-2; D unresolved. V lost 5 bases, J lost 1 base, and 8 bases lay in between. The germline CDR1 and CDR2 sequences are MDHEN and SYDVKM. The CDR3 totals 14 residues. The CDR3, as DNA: TGTGCCAGCAGTCTCGACTGGAACACCGGGGAGCTGTTTTTT. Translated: CASSLDWNTGELFF.

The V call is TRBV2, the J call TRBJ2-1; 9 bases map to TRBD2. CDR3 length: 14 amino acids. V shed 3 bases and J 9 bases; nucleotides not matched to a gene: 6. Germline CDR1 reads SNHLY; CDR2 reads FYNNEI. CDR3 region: CASSEASGAGEQFF. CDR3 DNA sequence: TGTGCCAGCAGTGAGGCTAGCGGGGCAGGTGAGCAGTTCTTC.

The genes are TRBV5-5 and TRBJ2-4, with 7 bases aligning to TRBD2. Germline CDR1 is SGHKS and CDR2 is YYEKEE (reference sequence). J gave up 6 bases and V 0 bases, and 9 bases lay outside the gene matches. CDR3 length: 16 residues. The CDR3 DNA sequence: TGTGCCAGCAGCTTGGCCCAGGGATGGGAGGGAAACATTCAGTACTTC. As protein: CASSLAQGWEGNIQYF.

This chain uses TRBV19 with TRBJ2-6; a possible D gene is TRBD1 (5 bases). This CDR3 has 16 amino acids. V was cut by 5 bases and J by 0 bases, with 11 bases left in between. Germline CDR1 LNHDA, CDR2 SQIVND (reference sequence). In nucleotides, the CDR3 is TGTGCCAGTAGTCTAAGACAGATCTCTGGGGCCAACGTCCTGACTTTC. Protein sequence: CASSLRQISGANVLTF.

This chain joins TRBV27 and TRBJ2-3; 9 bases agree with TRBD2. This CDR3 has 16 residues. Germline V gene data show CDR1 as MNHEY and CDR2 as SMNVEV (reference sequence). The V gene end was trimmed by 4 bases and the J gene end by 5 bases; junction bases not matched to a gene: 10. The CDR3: CASSSPIAGAVDTQYF. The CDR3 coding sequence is TGTGCCAGCAGTTCCCCAATAGCGGGGGCGGTAGATACGCAGTATTTT.

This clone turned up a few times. CDR3 DNA: TGTGCCAGCACAAGACGGCTCCCTGACAATGAGCAGTTCTTC. Translation gives CASTRRLPDNEQFF. J is TRBJ2-1 and V is TRBV6-6; no definite D call. In germline, CDR1 is MNHNY, CDR2 SVGAGI (reference sequence). The CDR3 consists of 14 residues. V gave up 7 bases and J gave up 5 bases, with 15 bases separating them.

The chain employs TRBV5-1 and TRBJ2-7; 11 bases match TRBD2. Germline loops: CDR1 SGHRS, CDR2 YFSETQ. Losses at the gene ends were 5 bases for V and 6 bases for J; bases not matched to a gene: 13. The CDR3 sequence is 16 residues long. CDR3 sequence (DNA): TGCGCCAGCAGGATAATGGGGGGGACTAGCGGCCTCGAGCAGTACTTC. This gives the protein CASRIMGGTSGLEQYF.

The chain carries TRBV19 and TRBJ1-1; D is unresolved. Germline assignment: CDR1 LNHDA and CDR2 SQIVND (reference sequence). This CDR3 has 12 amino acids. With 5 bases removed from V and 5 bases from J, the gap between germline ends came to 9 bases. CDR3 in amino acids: CASSLTWTEAFF. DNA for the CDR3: TGTGCCAGTAGTTTGACGTGGACTGAAGCTTTCTTT.

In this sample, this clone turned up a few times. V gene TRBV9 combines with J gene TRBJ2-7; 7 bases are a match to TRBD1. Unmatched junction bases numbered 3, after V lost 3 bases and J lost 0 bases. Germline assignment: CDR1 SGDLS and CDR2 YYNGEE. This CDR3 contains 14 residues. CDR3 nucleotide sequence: TGTGCCAGCAGCGCACAGGGGAGCTCCTACGAGCAGTACTTC. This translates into CASSAQGSSYEQYF.

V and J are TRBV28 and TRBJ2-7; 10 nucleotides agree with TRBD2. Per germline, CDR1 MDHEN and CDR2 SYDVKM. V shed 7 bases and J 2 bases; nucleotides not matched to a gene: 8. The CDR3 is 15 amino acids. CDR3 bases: TGTGCCAGCAAAGCGCCTAGCGGGAGCCCCTACGAGCAGTACTTC. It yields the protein CASKAPSGSPYEQYF.

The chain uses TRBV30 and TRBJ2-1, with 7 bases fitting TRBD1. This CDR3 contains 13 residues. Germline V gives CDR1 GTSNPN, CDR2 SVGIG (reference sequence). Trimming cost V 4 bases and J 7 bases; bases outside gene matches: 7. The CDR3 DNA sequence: TGTGCCTGGATACAGGGGTGGAGTAATGAGCAGTTCTTC. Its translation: CAWIQGWSNEQFF.

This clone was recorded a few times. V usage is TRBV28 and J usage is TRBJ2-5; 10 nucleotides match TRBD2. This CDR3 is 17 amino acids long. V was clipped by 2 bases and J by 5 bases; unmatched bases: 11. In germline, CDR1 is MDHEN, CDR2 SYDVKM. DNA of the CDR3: TGTGCCAGCAGTTTAACGGGCCTAGCGGGAGAGTTGGAGACCCAGTACTTC. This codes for CASSLTGLAGELETQYF.

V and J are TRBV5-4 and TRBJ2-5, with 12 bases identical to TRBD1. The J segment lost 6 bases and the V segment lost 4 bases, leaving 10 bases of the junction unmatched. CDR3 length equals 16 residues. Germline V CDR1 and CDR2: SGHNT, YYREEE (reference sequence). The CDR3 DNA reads TGTGCCAGCAGCGACACCTCCGGGACAGGGGGCCAGACCCAGTACTTC. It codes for CASSDTSGTGGQTQYF.

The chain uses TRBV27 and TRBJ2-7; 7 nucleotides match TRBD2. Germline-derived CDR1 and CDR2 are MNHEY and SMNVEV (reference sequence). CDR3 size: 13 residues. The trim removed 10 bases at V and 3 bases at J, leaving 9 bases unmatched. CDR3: CATVASGSYEQYF. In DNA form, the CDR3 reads TGTGCCACCGTCGCTAGCGGAAGCTACGAGCAGTACTTC.

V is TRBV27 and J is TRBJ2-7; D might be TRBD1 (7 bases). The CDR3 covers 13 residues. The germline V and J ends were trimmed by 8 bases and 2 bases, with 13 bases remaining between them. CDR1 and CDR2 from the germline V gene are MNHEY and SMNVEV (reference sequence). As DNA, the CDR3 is TGTGCCAGCTGGCGGGACAGCACCTACGAGCAGTACTTC. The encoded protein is CASWRDSTYEQYF.

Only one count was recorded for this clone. The chain's CDR3 is CASSSPFPGYEAFF. The CDR3 DNA follows: TGTGCCAGCAGCTCCCCTTTCCCGGGTTATGAAGCTTTCTTT. This chain links TRBV7-2 with TRBJ1-1; D not certain. This CDR3 region has 14 residues. V was shortened by 4 bases and J by 7 bases, with 16 bases between the two germline ends. CDR1 SGHTA and CDR2 FQGNSA come from the germline V gene.

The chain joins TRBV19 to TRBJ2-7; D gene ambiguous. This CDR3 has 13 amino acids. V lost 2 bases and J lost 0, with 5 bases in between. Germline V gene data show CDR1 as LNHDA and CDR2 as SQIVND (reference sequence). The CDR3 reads CASSISFSYEQYF. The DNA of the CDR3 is TGTGCCAGTAGTATAAGTTTCTCCTACGAGCAGTACTTC.